These 28 T cell receptor beta chains came from one sample sequenced in a study of blood T cell repertoires in COVID-19. Libraries were prepared by immunoSEQ multiplex PCR; TCRdb keeps only in-frame clonotypes and omits some of them. The sample carries a few hundred thousand clones, over 75% recorded once. The sequencing sample was made of peripheral blood. Receptor source: a woman in her 70s with COVID-19, enrolled during active disease.

The genes are TRBV6-5 and TRBJ2-2; weak D call: TRBD2 (6 bases). The CDR3 is 16 residues long. Germline V gene sequence: CDR1 MNHEY, CDR2 SVGAGI. The V and J ends lost 0 bases and 6 bases respectively, with 14 bases between them. The CDR3 loop is CASSYSFGSSAGELFF. The DNA for the CDR3 is TGTGCCAGCAGTTACTCGTTCGGGAGCTCGGCCGGGGAGCTGTTTTTT.

This chain's CDR3 is CAWSVPRTENQPQHF. The DNA for the CDR3 is TGTGCCTGGAGTGTACCCCGGACAGAGAATCAGCCCCAGCATTTT. V usage is TRBV30 and J usage is TRBJ1-5, with D perhaps matching TRBD1 (6 bases). Germline V lookup: CDR1 GTSNPN, CDR2 SVGIG (reference sequence). V gave up 0 bases and J gave up 4 bases, with 13 bases separating them. The CDR3 is made up of 15 amino acids.

This chain connects TRBV2 to TRBJ2-5; tentatively, D is TRBD2 (5 bases). From germline, CDR1 is SNHLY and CDR2 FYNNEI. Trimming stripped 4 bases from V and 1 base from J, with 10 bases between. The CDR3 contains 14 residues. The CDR3 spells CASSVGSAQETQYF. As DNA, the CDR3 is TGTGCCAGCAGTGTTGGTAGCGCCCAAGAGACCCAGTACTTC.

The J gene is TRBJ2-3, the V gene TRBV11-3, with 10 bases that match TRBD2. The CDR3 is 19 residues long. Trimming cost V 1 base and J 7 bases; bases outside gene matches: 17. Germline V gene sequence: CDR1 SGHNT, CDR2 YENEEA. CDR3 DNA: TGTGCCAGCAGCTTAGTACGGCCCAGCCTAGCGGGAGCCTACAATACGCAGTATTTT. This gives the protein CASSLVRPSLAGAYNTQYF. The full variable domain, rest sourced from reference TRBV11-3 and TRBJ2-3, is EAGVVQSPRYKIIEKKQPVAFWCNPISGHNTLYWYLQNLGQGPELLIRYENEEAVDDSQLPKDRFSAERLKGVDSTLKIQPAELGDSAVYLCASSLVRPSLAGAYNTQYFGPGTRLTVL.

This clone came up once. This rearrangement joins TRBV15 to TRBJ2-1, with 7 bases fitting TRBD2. V lost 1 base, J lost 6 bases, and 3 bases stayed unmatched. This CDR3 contains 14 residues. Germline CDR1 reads LNHNV; CDR2 reads YYDKDF (reference sequence). The CDR3: CATSRVGGRNEQFF. CDR3 nucleotides: TGTGCCACCAGCAGAGTGGGAGGGCGCAATGAGCAGTTCTTC.

The chain couples TRBV6-1 to TRBJ1-1; TRBD1 might be the D (5 bases). V lost 2 bases, J lost 5 bases, and 9 bases lay in between. This CDR3 has 13 residues. Germline lookup yields CDR1 MNHNS and CDR2 SASEGT. DNA of the CDR3: TGTGCCAGCAGTGAACAGGGAGGGACTGAAGCTTTCTTT. This codes for CASSEQGGTEAFF.

The V call is TRBV10-3, the J call TRBJ1-5; weak D call: TRBD1 (6 bases). Trimming pared 10 bases from V and 5 bases from J, leaving 15 bases between. The germline CDR1 and CDR2 sequences are ENHRY and SYGVKD. This CDR3 is built from 13 residues. CDR3 DNA: TGTGCCACCAACAGGGATAACGATCAGCCCCAGCATTTT. It translates to CATNRDNDQPQHF.

The chain couples TRBV7-2 to TRBJ2-2, with TRBD2 matching over 9 bases. This CDR3 has 17 amino acids. The V segment lost 4 bases and the J segment 2 bases; nucleotides outside the gene matches: 8. From germline, CDR1 is SGHTA and CDR2 FQGNSA. The CDR3 sequence: CASSSYPGLANTGELFF. The CDR3 nucleotides are TGTGCCAGCAGCTCCTATCCGGGACTAGCCAACACCGGGGAGCTGTTTTTT.

The chain employs TRBV7-3 and TRBJ2-7; TRBD1 aligns across 8 bases. V shed 4 bases and J 0 bases; nucleotides not matched to a gene: 5. This CDR3 is built from 15 residues. Germline lookup yields CDR1 SGHTA and CDR2 FQGTGA. The CDR3 region is CASSSTGGYSYEQYF. In DNA form, the CDR3 reads TGTGCCAGCAGCTCCACAGGGGGATACTCCTACGAGCAGTACTTC.

This clone has a single count. This chain connects TRBV4-1 to TRBJ1-5; D is perhaps TRBD1 (6 bases). Germline V gene lookup returns CDR1 MGHRA and CDR2 YSYEKL. The CDR3 totals 14 residues. Trimming pared 0 bases from V and 7 bases from J, leaving 10 bases between. The CDR3 loop is CASSQDPGAQPQHF. In DNA, the CDR3 is TGCGCCAGCAGCCAAGATCCAGGGGCCCAGCCCCAGCATTTT.

The rearrangement uses TRBV4-1 and TRBJ2-2, with TRBD1 identical over 8 bases. Trimming at V came to 0 bases and at J to 3 bases, leaving 6 bases not matched to a gene. Germline lookup yields CDR1 MGHRA and CDR2 YSYEKL. The CDR3 loop spans 17 amino acids. The CDR3 DNA follows: TGCGCCAGCAGCCAAGATAATACAGGGGGGTACACCGGGGAGCTGTTTTTT. It yields the protein CASSQDNTGGYTGELFF.

The chain carries TRBV21-1 and TRBJ2-2; TRBD1, the D gene given by the table, was not confirmed from the DNA. TRBV21-1 is a documented pseudogene. CDR3 length equals 16 residues. CDR3 DNA sequence: TGTGCCAGCAGCACACCTTCTCAGGGTATATCCGGGGAGCTGTTTTTT. Its protein is CASSTPSQGISGELFF.

The rearrangement links TRBV2 to TRBJ1-2; 8 bases line up with TRBD1. Unmatched junction bases numbered 8, after V lost 6 bases and J lost 2 bases. The CDR3 spans 15 residues. CDR1 and CDR2 from the germline V gene are SNHLY and FYNNEI. Written as DNA, the CDR3 is TGTGCCAGCAGCCCCGGACAGGGTTTCAACTATGGCTACACCTTC. Translation gives CASSPGQGFNYGYTF.

The chain joins TRBV4-1 to TRBJ2-5; D is perhaps TRBD1 (6 bases). The V gene lost 4 bases and the J gene lost 2 bases, with 11 bases spanning the gap. Per germline, CDR1 MGHRA and CDR2 YSYEKL. CDR3 length: 14 amino acids. Here the CDR3 reads CASSLRQEQETQYF. In DNA, the CDR3 is TGCGCCAGCAGCCTCAGACAGGAACAAGAGACCCAGTACTTC.

J is TRBJ2-1 and V is TRBV5-4; 11 positions agree with TRBD2. CDR1 is SGHNT, CDR2 YYREEE, per germline (reference sequence). The J segment lost 7 bases and the V segment lost 1 base, leaving 4 bases of the junction unmatched. There are 15 residues in the CDR3. The CDR3 loop is CASSLSSGRGNEQFF. In DNA form, the CDR3 reads TGTGCCAGCAGCTTGAGTAGCGGGAGGGGTAATGAGCAGTTCTTC.

The chain is built from TRBV6-5 and TRBJ1-3; tentatively, D is TRBD1 (5 bases). Trimming removed 6 bases from V and 0 bases from J, with 6 bases in between. This CDR3 contains 13 residues. The germline CDR1 and CDR2 sequences are MNHEY and SVGAGI. The CDR3 coding sequence is TGTGCCAGCAGGGACATCTCTGGAAACACCATATATTTT. Its protein is CASRDISGNTIYF.

The V and J genes are TRBV6-5 and TRBJ2-3, with 9 bases matching TRBD1. The CDR3 is 15 residues long. The V gene end was trimmed by 10 bases and the J gene end by 4 bases; junction bases not matched to a gene: 12. Per the germline V gene, CDR1 is MNHEY and CDR2 is SVGAGI. The CDR3: CANSKQGASPDTQYF. CDR3 in DNA: TGTGCCAACTCAAAACAGGGGGCGTCCCCAGATACGCAGTATTTT.

The rearrangement joins TRBV6-5 to TRBJ1-2, with unresolved D. This CDR3 comprises 13 residues. The V gene lost 2 bases and the J gene lost 8 bases, with 12 bases spanning the gap. Per germline, CDR1 MNHEY and CDR2 SVGAGI. For the CDR3, the DNA is TGTGCCAGCAGTTACCGAGGACTAACCGGCTACACCTTC. This translates into CASSYRGLTGYTF.

The gene calls are TRBV2 and TRBJ1-3; D ambiguous. CDR1 is SNHLY and CDR2 is FYNNEI in the germline V gene. V was shortened by 3 bases and J by 0 bases, with 6 bases between the two germline ends. The CDR3 is 14 amino acids. The CDR3 DNA reads TGTGCCAGCAGTGAGTTAGTCTCTGGAAACACCATATATTTT. Amino acid sequence: CASSELVSGNTIYF.

The chain has TRBV29-1 and TRBJ2-7; possibly TRBD1 for D (6 bases). Germline loops: CDR1 SQVTM, CDR2 ANQGSEA. Trimming took off 6 bases at V and 6 bases at J, with 21 bases between the two ends. This CDR3 is built from 14 residues. This chain's CDR3 is CSVQTGAVEGEQYF. CDR3 coding DNA: TGCAGCGTACAGACAGGAGCGGTTGAAGGCGAGCAGTACTTC.

This clone was recorded many times. The rearrangement uses TRBV20-1 and TRBJ2-7; TRBD1 matches at 9 bases. Trimming cost V 3 bases and J 1 base; bases outside gene matches: 7. The length of the CDR3 is 15 residues. The germline V gene encodes CDR1 DFQATT and CDR2 SNEGSKA (reference sequence). CDR3 coding DNA: TGCAGTGCTAGTACCCCGACAGGGGGATCCTACGAGCAGTACTTC. Amino acid sequence: CSASTPTGGSYEQYF.

Of note for this clone: Distinct nucleotide sequences in the sample also encode this CDR3. This chain connects TRBV2 to TRBJ1-1; D is unresolved. The V gene's germline CDR1 is SNHLY and CDR2 FYNNEI. Trimming stripped 5 bases from V and 1 base from J, with 8 bases between. The CDR3 length is 13 residues. CDR3 nucleotides: TGTGCCAGCAGTCGGGATACGAACACTGAAGCTTTCTTT. It codes for CASSRDTNTEAFF. The full variable domain, its missing parts supplied by reference TRBV2 and TRBJ1-1, is EPEVTQTPSHQVTQMGQEVILRCVPISNHLYFYWYRQILGQKVEFLVSFYNNEISEKSEIFDDQFSVERPDGSNFTLKIRSTKLEDSAMYFCASSRDTNTEAFFGQGTRLTVV.

CDR3 nucleotide sequence: TGTGCCAGCAGCATAGTCAAGCGTGGCTACACCTTC. This codes for CASSIVKRGYTF. V is TRBV28 and J is TRBJ1-2; no reliable D call. Trimming removed 6 bases from V and 7 bases from J, with 12 bases in between. Looked up from germline, CDR1 is MDHEN and CDR2 is SYDVKM. This CDR3 region has 12 residues.

J is TRBJ1-5 and V is TRBV5-6; TRBD1 might be the D (6 bases). The ends were cut back, 1 base at V and 10 bases at J, with 15 bases in the middle. Germline V gives CDR1 SGHDT, CDR2 YYEEEE. The CDR3 is made up of 14 amino acids. As DNA, the CDR3 is TGTGCCAGCAGCTTGTCAGGGGCTCCCGGACCCCAGCATTTT. Its translation: CASSLSGAPGPQHF.

The CDR3 reads CASSLGRRQGLNGYTF. The CDR3 bases are TGTGCCAGCAGCTTAGGGAGGAGACAGGGGTTGAATGGCTACACCTTC. V gene TRBV13 combines with J gene TRBJ1-2, with 8 nucleotides matching TRBD1. Germline CDR1 is PRHDT and CDR2 is FYEKMQ (reference sequence). V was clipped by 0 bases and J by 6 bases; unmatched bases: 9. This CDR3 comprises 16 residues. Full variable domain (outside the CDR3, taken from reference TRBV13 and TRBJ1-2): AAGVIQSPRHLIKEKRETATLKCYPIPRHDTVYWYQQGPGQDPQFLISFYEKMQSDKGSIPDRFSAQQFSDYHSELNMSSLELGDSALYFCASSLGRRQGLNGYTFGSGTRLTVV.

The J gene is TRBJ1-1, the V gene TRBV5-1; D is perhaps TRBD1 (6 bases). Per germline, CDR1 SGHRS and CDR2 YFSETQ. The CDR3 length is 14 residues. V was shortened by 4 bases and J by 3 bases, with 13 bases between the two germline ends. The CDR3 spells CASSANRVYTEAFF. Written as DNA, the CDR3 is TGCGCCAGCAGCGCGAACAGGGTGTACACTGAAGCTTTCTTT.

The chain employs TRBV5-6 and TRBJ2-2; D gene uncertain. Trimming stripped 0 bases from V and 3 bases from J, with 9 bases between. The CDR3 runs 15 residues. Per the germline V gene, CDR1 is SGHDT and CDR2 is YYEEEE. The CDR3 bases are TGTGCCAGCAGCTTGGTGCAGTACGACACCGGGGAGCTGTTTTTT. Translated: CASSLVQYDTGELFF.

This sequence joins TRBV3-1 (or the pseudogene TRBV3-2) and TRBJ2-6, with TRBD1 matching 7 bases. Unmatched junction bases numbered 4, after V lost 0 bases and J lost 2 bases. The CDR3 is made up of 17 amino acids. Per germline, CDR1 LGHDT and CDR2 YNNKEL (reference sequence). CDR3 protein: CASSQDLGGAGANVLTF. The CDR3 region has the DNA TGTGCCAGCAGCCAAGATCTAGGGGGCGCTGGGGCCAACGTCCTGACTTTC.